This T cell receptor (beta chain) was retrieved from a study of T cells in Graves' hyperthyroidism and ophthalmopathy. Study-wide results and limits: Blood shared most expanded thyroid clonotypes above 0.001.

On this clonotype itself: Antigen: not known.

TCR beta CDR3 regions were amplified from RNA transcripts. An initial round of RT-PCR targeting the TCR CDR3 relied on the HTBI primer set. In TCRdb, the multiplex PCR reads were re-called with MiXCR into one record per CDR3 protein. Here the sample spans 300,000 to 400,000 distinct CDR3 sequences, roughly 21% being singletons. Using less than 12 ml of fresh peripheral blood, PBMCs were prepared. The sequenced material came from blood. The receptor's source is a woman between 50 and 59 years old with Graves' hyperthyroidism.

The CDR3 loop reads CASSAADAEAFF. The DNA of the CDR3 is TGTGCCAGCAGTGCAGCTGACGCTGAAGCTTTCTTT. The chain has TRBV2 and TRBJ1-1; D gene unclear. Germline CDR1 and CDR2: SNHLY and FYNNEI. The CDR3 totals 12 residues. Trimming removed 4 bases at V and 6 bases at J, with 9 bases between.